One and the same sample provided the 16 T cell receptor beta chains below, sequenced in a study of identical twins. MiXCR was run by TCRdb on the 5' RACE reads, yielding one entry per CDR3 protein. The data show 300,000 to 400,000 distinct CDR3 sequences, 10% to 15% seen once. The same data also went into a second study, on yellow fever vaccine responses in identical twins.

The sequencing input was CD8+ T cells sorted from blood. These TCRs come from a woman between 18 and 29 years old in good health.

This clonotype came up a few times. The CDR3 loop reads CSVWTLGETQYF. CDR3 bases: TGCAGCGTTTGGACCCTAGGGGAGACCCAGTACTTC. This chain uses TRBV29-1 with TRBJ2-5, with unresolved D. Germline V gene lookup returns CDR1 SQVTM and CDR2 ANQGSEA. The CDR3 sequence is 12 residues long. The ends were cut back, 5 bases at V and 5 bases at J, with 12 bases in the middle.

This clonotype was seen more than once but under ten times. The CDR3 DNA reads TGTGCCAGCAGCGGACTAGCGGGAGGCCCCGCTCTTTTCCCCGGGGAGCTGTTTTTT. Its translation: CASSGLAGGPALFPGELFF. The chain carries TRBV12-3 or TRBV12-4 and TRBJ2-2; 14 bases line up with TRBD2. Trimming cost V 6 bases and J 6 bases; bases outside gene matches: 15. There are 19 residues in the CDR3.

The rearrangement uses TRBV11-3 and TRBJ2-1; D unclear. Germline assignment: CDR1 SGHNT and CDR2 YENEEA. The CDR3 spans 15 residues. The V and J ends lost 0 bases and 9 bases respectively, with 15 bases between them. CDR3 DNA: TGTGCCAGCAGCTTAGAAGGCCTAGTTAGAGGTGAGCAGTTCTTC. Its translation is CASSLEGLVRGEQFF.

This clonotype was counted only a few times. This chain uses TRBV7-9 with TRBJ2-7, with a tentative D call TRBD2 (5 bases). CDR1 is SEHNR, CDR2 FQNEAQ, per germline (reference sequence). This CDR3 comprises 13 residues. Trimming removed 5 bases from V and 3 bases from J, with 11 bases in between. CDR3 region: CASSDRGDYEQYF. The CDR3 DNA reads as TGTGCCAGCAGCGATCGGGGAGACTACGAGCAGTACTTC.

This clonotype was picked up a small number of times. J is TRBJ2-2 and V is TRBV7-6; 14 nucleotides align to TRBD2. The CDR3 totals 18 residues. The germline CDR1 and CDR2 sequences are SGHVS and FNYEAQ. V lost 5 bases and J lost 2; bases outside the gene matches: 7. CDR3 DNA sequence: TGTGCCAGCAGCCCTCGACTAGCGGGGGGGATAAACACCGGGGAGCTGTTTTTT. Its translation is CASSPRLAGGINTGELFF.

This clonotype was seen more than once but under ten times. The chain is built from TRBV29-1 and TRBJ2-1, with D perhaps matching TRBD2 (6 bases). The CDR3 has 14 residues. Germline V CDR1 and CDR2: SQVTM, ANQGSEA. V dropped 6 bases and J dropped 0 bases, with 12 bases sitting between them. The CDR3 sequence is CSVKRGSSYNEQFF. The CDR3 coding sequence is TGCAGCGTCAAACGGGGGAGCTCCTACAATGAGCAGTTCTTC.

This clonotype showed up many times. This chain joins TRBV12-3 or TRBV12-4 and TRBJ1-2; the D is unclear. V was clipped by 5 bases and J by 13 bases, with 14 bases between them. The CDR3 is made up of 11 amino acids. The CDR3 DNA is TGTGCCAGCAGTGTAGGTGGGGTCCCCACCTTC. It encodes CASSVGGVPTF.

On this clonotype itself: One end of the junction fails to match germline, which may point to a read error. The V gene is TRBV7-9, the J gene TRBJ1-5; D possibly corresponds to TRBD1 (5 bases). The CDR3 runs 12 residues. Germline lookup yields CDR1 SEHNR and CDR2 FQNEAQ (reference sequence). CDR3 nucleotides: TGTGCCAGCAGCTTAGGGACAACCCAAAAGTATTTT. Its translation is CASSLGTTQKYF.

CDR3 bases: TGTGCCACCAGCAGAGATGAAACAGGGGACTCACCCCTCCACTTT. Protein sequence: CATSRDETGDSPLHF. The chain is built from TRBV15 and TRBJ1-6; 7 bases agree with TRBD1. Unmatched junction bases numbered 6, after V lost 0 bases and J lost 10 bases. CDR3 length: 15 amino acids. Germline V CDR1 and CDR2: LNHNV, YYDKDF (reference sequence).

In this sample, this clonotype turned up a few times. This chain joins TRBV7-9 and TRBJ1-1, with D possibly matching TRBD1 (5 bases). Trimming took 5 bases from V and 7 from J, leaving 20 bases between them. Germline CDR1 is SEHNR and CDR2 is FQNEAQ (reference sequence). This CDR3 spans 15 amino acids. The DNA for the CDR3 is TGTGCCAGCAGCAATGTAGACGGGGCCGGATATGAAGCTTTCTTT. This codes for CASSNVDGAGYEAFF.

Ten or more counts support this clonotype. This chain joins TRBV12-3 or TRBV12-4 and TRBJ1-6, with D unresolved. Trimming shortened V by 1 base and J by 0 bases, and 4 bases separated the two germline ends. The CDR3 consists of 15 residues. The CDR3 DNA reads TGTGCCAGCAGTTTAGGAGACTCCTATAATTCACCCCTCCACTTT. Translation: CASSLGDSYNSPLHF.

This clonotype occurred a few times. The chain joins TRBV20-1 to TRBJ2-4, with D possibly being TRBD2 (5 bases). Per germline, CDR1 DFQATT and CDR2 SNEGSKA (reference sequence). The V end was cut by 0 bases, the J end by 0 bases, with 15 bases between. This CDR3 region has 17 residues. CDR3 residues: CSARDETSKVAKNIQYF. For the CDR3, the DNA is TGCAGTGCTAGAGATGAAACTAGTAAAGTAGCCAAAAACATTCAGTACTTC.

This clonotype was counted between two and nine times. The V and J genes are TRBV4-1 and TRBJ1-1; D gene ambiguous. The V gene's germline CDR1 is MGHRA and CDR2 YSYEKL. The CDR3 is 13 amino acids. V was trimmed by 2 bases and J by 4 bases, leaving 8 bases between them. The CDR3 loop reads CASSQSSGTEAFF. In nucleotides, the CDR3 is TGCGCCAGCAGCCAAAGTTCCGGCACTGAAGCTTTCTTT.

This clonotype was counted between two and nine times. The chain combines TRBV12-3 or TRBV12-4 with TRBJ2-1; 8 bases are shared with TRBD1. V lost 7 bases, J lost 5 bases, and 13 bases stayed unmatched. This CDR3 contains 16 residues. The CDR3 region is CASILGRTGLHNEQFF. DNA for the CDR3: TGTGCCAGCATCCTAGGGAGGACAGGGCTCCACAATGAGCAGTTCTTC.

The V and J genes are TRBV5-5 and TRBJ2-7; 7 positions agree with TRBD1. J lost 7 bases, V lost 4 bases, and 17 bases had no gene match. Germline CDR1 reads SGHKS; CDR2 reads YYEKEE (reference sequence). The CDR3 sequence is 16 residues long. CDR3 in amino acids: CASSLTRTGPPEEQYV. CDR3 nucleotide sequence: TGTGCCAGCAGCCTTACGCGGACAGGCCCCCCAGAGGAGCAGTACGTC.

This chain joins TRBV20-1 and TRBJ2-2; tentative D call: TRBD1 (5 bases). Deletions cut 6 bases from V and 3 bases from J, with 11 bases between. This CDR3 has 13 amino acids. The germline V gene has CDR1 DFQATT and CDR2 SNEGSKA (reference sequence). The CDR3 here is CSATRVDTGELFF. DNA for the CDR3: TGCAGTGCCACCAGGGTGGACACCGGGGAGCTGTTTTTT.